The rows below give T cell receptor beta chains drawn from one sample of a study of CD8+ T cells in alopecia areata. Method: immunoSEQ multiplex PCR; TCRdb's copy keeps in-frame clones and lacks some. The table lists more than 90,000 clones, around three fifths of them singletons. Sequenced material: CD8+ T cells sorted from blood, taken at week 24, from a patient treated with tofacitinib. The receptors were sampled from a human donor with alopecia areata. CDR3s include the opening cysteine and the closing phenylalanine or tryptophan. Fields, in order: V gene, D gene, clone size, J gene, CDR3 protein, CDR3 DNA. The D gene is left open where the match is weak. Clone sizes are given selectively: once, few, many, or a class where the clone is expanded.

TRBV5-4	TRBD1	.	TRBJ1-1	CASSMDRSYEAFF	TGTGCCAGCAGCATGGACAGGAGCTATGAAGCTTTCTTT
TRBV19	.	few	TRBJ1-5	CASSIRDSNQPQHF	TGTGCCAGTAGTATCAGGGACAGCAATCAGCCCCAGCATTTT
TRBV13	TRBD2	.	TRBJ2-5	CASSLPSGGAQETQYF	TGTGCCAGCAGCCTACCTAGCGGGGGGGCCCAAGAGACCCAGTACTTC
TRBV4-1	.	few	TRBJ2-5	CASSQDEETQYF	TGCGCCAGCAGCCAAGATGAGGAGACCCAGTACTTC
TRBV19	.	.	TRBJ2-3	CASSLTVTSTDTQYF	TGTGCCAGTAGCCTAACGGTAACTAGCACAGATACGCAGTATTTT
TRBV25-1	.	.	TRBJ1-6	CASSEYEAGNSPLHF	TGTGCCAGCAGTGAATATGAAGCTGGGAACTCACCCCTCCACTTT
TRBV5-1	TRBD1	.	TRBJ2-7	CASSLNRGYEQYF	TGCGCCAGCAGCTTGAACAGGGGTTACGAGCAGTACTTC
TRBV27	.	.	TRBJ2-5	CASRQLGTEVETQYF	TGTGCCAGCAGGCAATTGGGGACGGAGGTGGAGACCCAGTACTTC
TRBV2	.	.	TRBJ2-7	CASSGYEGLREQYF	TGTGCCAGCAGTGGATACGAGGGCCTTCGGGAGCAGTACTTC
TRBV7-9	.	.	TRBJ2-5	CASSSGRVLETQYF	TGTGCCAGCAGCTCCGGCAGGGTTTTGGAGACCCAGTACTTC
TRBV18	.	few	TRBJ1-1	CASSPLRTTEAFF	TGTGCCAGCTCACCACTCCGGACTACTGAAGCTTTCTTT
TRBV13	.	few	TRBJ1-2	CASSSGQLYGYTF	TGTGCCAGCAGCTCCGGACAGCTCTATGGCTACACCTTC